This T cell receptor (beta chain) was captured by sequencing in a study of blood T cell repertoires in COVID-19. Across the study: Acute and convalescent COVID-19 specimens originated in the United States, Italy and Spain.

Original analysis: For nucleated cells, counts were estimated from reference gene primer amplification. Some clones are missing from TCRdb's copy, which holds only in-frame ones; the method was immunoSEQ multiplex PCR. That table supplies the V and J calls and clone size; D and trimming were determined from the DNA. The sample yields 45,000 to 65,000 clones, about four fifths seen once. This CDR3 comprises 16 residues. V was clipped by 5 bases and J by 7 bases; unmatched bases: 12. Germline V gene lookup returns CDR1 SEHNR and CDR2 FQNEAQ (reference sequence). Source material: peripheral blood. The chain recombines TRBV7-9 with TRBJ1-4, with 8 bases identical to TRBD1. The source is a human donor in a cohort sampled during active COVID-19. The CDR3 region is CASSQNPRGQGEKLFF. CDR3 coding DNA: TGTGCCAGCAGCCAAAATCCCAGGGGGCAGGGTGAAAAACTGTTTTTT.